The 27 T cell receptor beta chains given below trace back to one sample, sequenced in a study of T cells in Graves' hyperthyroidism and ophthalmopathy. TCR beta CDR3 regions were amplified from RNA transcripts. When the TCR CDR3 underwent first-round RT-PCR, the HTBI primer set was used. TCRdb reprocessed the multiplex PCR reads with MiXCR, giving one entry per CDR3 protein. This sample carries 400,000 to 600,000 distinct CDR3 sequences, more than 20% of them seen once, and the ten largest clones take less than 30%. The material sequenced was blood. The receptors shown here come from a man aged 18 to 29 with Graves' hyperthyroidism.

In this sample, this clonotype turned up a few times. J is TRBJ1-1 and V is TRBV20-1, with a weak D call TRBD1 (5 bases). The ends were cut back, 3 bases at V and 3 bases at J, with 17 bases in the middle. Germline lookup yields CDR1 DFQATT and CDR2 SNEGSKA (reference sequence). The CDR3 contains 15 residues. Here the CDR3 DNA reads TGCAGTGCTAGCCCACTGGGGGATGCGGACACTGAAGCTTTCTTT. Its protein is CSASPLGDADTEAFF.

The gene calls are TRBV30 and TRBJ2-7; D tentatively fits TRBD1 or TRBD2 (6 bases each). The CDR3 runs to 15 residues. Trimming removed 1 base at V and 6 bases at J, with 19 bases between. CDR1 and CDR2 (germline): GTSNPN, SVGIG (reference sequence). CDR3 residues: CAWSALGGAGGEQYF. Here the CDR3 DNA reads TGTGCCTGGAGTGCACTGGGGGGCGCGGGCGGCGAGCAGTACTTC.

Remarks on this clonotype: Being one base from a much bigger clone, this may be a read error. The CDR3 DNA is TGCGCCAGCAGCCAGGGACAGGGGAGCACTGAAGCTTTCTTT. The encoded protein is CASSQGQGSTEAFF. J is TRBJ1-1 and V is TRBV4-1; 10 nucleotides match TRBD1. Trimming at V came to 3 bases and at J to 4 bases, leaving 2 bases not matched to a gene. This CDR3 is 14 amino acids long. Germline-derived CDR1 and CDR2 are MGHRA and YSYEKL.

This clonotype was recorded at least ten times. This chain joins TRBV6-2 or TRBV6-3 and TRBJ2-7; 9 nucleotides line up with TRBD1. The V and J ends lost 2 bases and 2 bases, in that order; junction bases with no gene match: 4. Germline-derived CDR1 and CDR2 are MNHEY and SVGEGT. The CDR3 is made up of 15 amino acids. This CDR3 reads CASSYRGQGPYEQYF. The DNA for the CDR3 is TGTGCCAGCAGTTACCGGGGACAGGGTCCCTACGAGCAGTACTTC.

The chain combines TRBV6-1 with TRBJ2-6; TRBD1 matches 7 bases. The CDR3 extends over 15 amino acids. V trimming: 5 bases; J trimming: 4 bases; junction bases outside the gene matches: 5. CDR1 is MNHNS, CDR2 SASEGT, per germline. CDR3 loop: CASSQRGLGANVLTF. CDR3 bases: TGTGCCAGCAGTCAAAGGGGGCTCGGGGCCAACGTCCTGACTTTC.

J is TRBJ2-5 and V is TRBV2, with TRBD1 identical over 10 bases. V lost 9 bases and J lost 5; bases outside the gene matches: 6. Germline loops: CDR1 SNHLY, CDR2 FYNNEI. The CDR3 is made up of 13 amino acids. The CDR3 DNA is TGTGCCAGTTTGACAGGGGGCTCGGAGACCCAGTACTTC. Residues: CASLTGGSETQYF.

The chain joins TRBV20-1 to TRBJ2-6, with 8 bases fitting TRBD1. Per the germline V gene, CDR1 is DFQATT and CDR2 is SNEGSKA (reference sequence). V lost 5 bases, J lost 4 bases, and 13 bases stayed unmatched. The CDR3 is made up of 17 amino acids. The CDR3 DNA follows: TGCAGTGCTCCATCAGGGGGCGCAAAACCAGGGGCCAACGTCCTGACTTTC. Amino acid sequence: CSAPSGGAKPGANVLTF.

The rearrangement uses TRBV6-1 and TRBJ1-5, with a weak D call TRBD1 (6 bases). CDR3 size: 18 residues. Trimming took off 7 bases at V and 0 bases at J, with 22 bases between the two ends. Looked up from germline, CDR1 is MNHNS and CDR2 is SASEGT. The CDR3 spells CASTDTRGSLYSNQPQHF. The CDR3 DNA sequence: TGTGCCAGCACTGATACCAGGGGCTCCTTATATAGCAATCAGCCCCAGCATTTT.

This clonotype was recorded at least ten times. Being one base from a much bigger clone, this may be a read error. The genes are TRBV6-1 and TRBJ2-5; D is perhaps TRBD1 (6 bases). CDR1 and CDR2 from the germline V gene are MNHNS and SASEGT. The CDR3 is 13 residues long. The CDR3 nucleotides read TGTGCCAGCAGTGATGAGGGGGTCGAGACCAAGTACTTC. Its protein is CASSDEGVETKYF.

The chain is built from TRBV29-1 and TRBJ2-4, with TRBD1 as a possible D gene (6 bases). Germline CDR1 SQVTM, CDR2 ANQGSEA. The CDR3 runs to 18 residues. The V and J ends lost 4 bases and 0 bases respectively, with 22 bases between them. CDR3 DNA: TGCAGCGTTGCGGACAGAATTAATGCGAAAGTAGCCAAAAACATTCAGTACTTC. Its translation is CSVADRINAKVAKNIQYF.

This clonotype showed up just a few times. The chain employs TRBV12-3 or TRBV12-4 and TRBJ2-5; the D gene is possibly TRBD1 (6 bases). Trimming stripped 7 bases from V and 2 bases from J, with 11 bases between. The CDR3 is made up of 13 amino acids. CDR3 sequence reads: CASKNTGQETQYF. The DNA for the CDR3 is TGTGCCAGCAAAAACACAGGGCAAGAGACCCAGTACTTC.

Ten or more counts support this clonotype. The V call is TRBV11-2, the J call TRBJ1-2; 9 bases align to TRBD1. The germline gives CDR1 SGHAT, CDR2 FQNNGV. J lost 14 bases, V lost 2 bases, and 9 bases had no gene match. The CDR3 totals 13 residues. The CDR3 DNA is TGTGCCAGCAGCTTATCGGGACAGGGTACCAAAACCTTC. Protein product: CASSLSGQGTKTF.

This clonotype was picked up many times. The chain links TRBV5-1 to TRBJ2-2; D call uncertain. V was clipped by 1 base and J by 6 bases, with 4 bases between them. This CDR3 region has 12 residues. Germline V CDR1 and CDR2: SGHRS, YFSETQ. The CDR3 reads CASSLNAGELFF. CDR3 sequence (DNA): TGCGCCAGCAGCTTGAATGCCGGGGAGCTGTTTTTT.

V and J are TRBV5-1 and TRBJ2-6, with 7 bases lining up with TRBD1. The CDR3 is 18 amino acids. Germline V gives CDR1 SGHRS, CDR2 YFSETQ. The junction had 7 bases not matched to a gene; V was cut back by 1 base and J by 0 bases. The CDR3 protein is CASSLTGALSSGANVLTF. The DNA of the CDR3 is TGCGCCAGCAGCTTGACAGGGGCGTTAAGCTCTGGGGCCAACGTCCTGACTTTC.

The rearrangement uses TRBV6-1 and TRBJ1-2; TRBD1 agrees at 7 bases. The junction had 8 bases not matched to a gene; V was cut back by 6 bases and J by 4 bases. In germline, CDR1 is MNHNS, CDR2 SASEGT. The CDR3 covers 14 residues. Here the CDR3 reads CASREQGLIYGYTF. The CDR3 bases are TGTGCCAGCAGAGAACAGGGGTTGATCTATGGCTACACCTTC.

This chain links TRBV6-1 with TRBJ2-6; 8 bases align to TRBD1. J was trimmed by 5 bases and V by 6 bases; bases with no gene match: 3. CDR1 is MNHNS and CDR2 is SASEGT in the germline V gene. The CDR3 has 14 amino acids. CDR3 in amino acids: CASSGQGWANVLTF. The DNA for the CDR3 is TGTGCCAGCAGCGGACAGGGTTGGGCCAACGTCCTGACTTTC.

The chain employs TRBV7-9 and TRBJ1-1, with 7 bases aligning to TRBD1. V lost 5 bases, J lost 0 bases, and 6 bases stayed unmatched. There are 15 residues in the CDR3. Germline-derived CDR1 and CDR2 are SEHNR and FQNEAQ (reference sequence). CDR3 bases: TGTGCCAGCAGCGCCCCACAGGGGATGAACACTGAAGCTTTCTTT. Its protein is CASSAPQGMNTEAFF.

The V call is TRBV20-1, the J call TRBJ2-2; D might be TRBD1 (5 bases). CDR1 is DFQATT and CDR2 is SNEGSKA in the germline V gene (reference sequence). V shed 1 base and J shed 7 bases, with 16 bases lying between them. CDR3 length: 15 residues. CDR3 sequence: CSARGPGRVGGELFF. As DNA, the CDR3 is TGCAGTGCTAGAGGACCGGGCAGGGTTGGCGGGGAGCTGTTTTTT.

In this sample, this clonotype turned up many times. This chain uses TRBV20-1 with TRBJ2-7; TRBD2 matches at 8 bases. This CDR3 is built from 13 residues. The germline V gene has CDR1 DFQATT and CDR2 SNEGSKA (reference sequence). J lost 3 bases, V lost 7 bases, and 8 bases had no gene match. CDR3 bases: TGCAGTGTGCGACTAGCGAGTCACTACGAGCAGTACTTC. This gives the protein CSVRLASHYEQYF.

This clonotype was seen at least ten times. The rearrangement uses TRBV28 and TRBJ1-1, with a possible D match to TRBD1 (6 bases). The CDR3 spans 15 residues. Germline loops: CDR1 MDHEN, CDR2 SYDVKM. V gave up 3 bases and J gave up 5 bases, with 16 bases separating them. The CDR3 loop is CASSLGRGARTEAFF. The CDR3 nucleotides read TGTGCCAGCAGTTTGGGCCGGGGGGCGCGGACTGAAGCTTTCTTT.

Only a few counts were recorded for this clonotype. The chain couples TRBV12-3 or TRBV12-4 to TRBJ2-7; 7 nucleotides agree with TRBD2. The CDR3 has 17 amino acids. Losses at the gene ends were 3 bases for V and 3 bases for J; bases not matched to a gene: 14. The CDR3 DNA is TGTGCCAGCAGTTTCACACCGACGGGGGGTCTTTTCTACGAGCAGTACTTC. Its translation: CASSFTPTGGLFYEQYF.

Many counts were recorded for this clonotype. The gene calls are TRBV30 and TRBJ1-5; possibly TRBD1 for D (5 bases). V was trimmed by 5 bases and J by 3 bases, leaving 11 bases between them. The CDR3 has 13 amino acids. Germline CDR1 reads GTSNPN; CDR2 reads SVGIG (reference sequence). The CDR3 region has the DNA TGTGCCTGGGACACAGGTTTCAATCAGCCCCAGCATTTT. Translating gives CAWDTGFNQPQHF.

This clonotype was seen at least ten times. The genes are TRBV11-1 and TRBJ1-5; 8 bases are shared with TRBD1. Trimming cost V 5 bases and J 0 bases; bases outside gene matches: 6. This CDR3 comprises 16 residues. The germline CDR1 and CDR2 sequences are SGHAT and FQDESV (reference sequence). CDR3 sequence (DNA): TGTGCCAGCAGCCGCTGGGACAGGTTTAGCAATCAGCCCCAGCATTTT. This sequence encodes CASSRWDRFSNQPQHF.

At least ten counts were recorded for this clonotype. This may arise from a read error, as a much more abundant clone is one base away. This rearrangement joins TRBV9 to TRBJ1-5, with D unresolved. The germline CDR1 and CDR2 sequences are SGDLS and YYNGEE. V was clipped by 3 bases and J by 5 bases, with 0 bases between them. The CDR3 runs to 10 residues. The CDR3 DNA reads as TGTGCCAGCAGCGATCAGCCCCAGCATTTT. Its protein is CASSDQPQHF.

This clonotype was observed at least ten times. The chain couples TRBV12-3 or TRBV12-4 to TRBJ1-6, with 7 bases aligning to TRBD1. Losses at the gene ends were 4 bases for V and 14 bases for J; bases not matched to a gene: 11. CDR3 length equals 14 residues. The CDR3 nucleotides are TGTGCCAGCAGTTCGGGGACAGCTCTCGCGGCCCTCCACTTT. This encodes CASSSGTALAALHF.

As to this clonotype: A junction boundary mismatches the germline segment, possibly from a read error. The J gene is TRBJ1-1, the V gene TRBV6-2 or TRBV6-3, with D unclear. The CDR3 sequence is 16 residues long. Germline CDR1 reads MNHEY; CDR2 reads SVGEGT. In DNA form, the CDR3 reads TGTGCCAGCAGCCCTGGTAAGAGTCCTATGAACTCTGAAGCTTTCTTT. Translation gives CASSPGKSPMNSEAFF.

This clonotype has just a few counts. CDR3 residues: CSVGRRGVYTEAFF. CDR3 nucleotides: TGCAGCGTTGGTCGTCGGGGGGTGTATACTGAAGCTTTCTTT. V is TRBV29-1 and J is TRBJ1-1, with D possibly matching TRBD1 (5 bases). Trimming stripped 4 bases from V and 5 bases from J, with 17 bases between. The CDR3 sequence is 14 residues long. Germline assignment: CDR1 SQVTM and CDR2 ANQGSEA.